This TCR beta chain derives from a study of human T cells and chemical hapten exposure. Stated time point: healthy volunteer bleed at 2 weeks. Researchers extracted total RNA from unfractionated whole blood. Individual cDNA molecules (in the library) carried attached unique molecular identifiers. In the authors' workflow: The number of TCRs in each sample had a median of approximately 99,000 and spanned roughly 23,224 to 750,000. Using its own MiXCR run on the RACE reads, TCRdb lists one record per CDR3 protein. TCRdb's processing, not the authors', yielded these V and J calls. Of roughly 130,000 distinct CDR3 sequences in the sample, approximately 9.5% were seen once. Germline CDR1 is SGDLS and CDR2 is YYNGEE. CDR3 length equals 15 residues. V shed 3 bases and J 7 bases; nucleotides not matched to a gene: 12. In its sample, this clonotype was seen many times.

Sequenced material: whole blood. The genes are TRBV9 and TRBJ2-7; TRBD1 aligns across 8 bases. This TCR derives from a male donor in good health. Some clones in this sample may be carry-over from other donors' samples. The CDR3 coding sequence is TGTGCCAGCAGCGAGACAGGGGATCCGCCGGAGGAGCAGTACTTC. Its translation is CASSETGDPPEEQYF.